What follows are 15 T cell receptor beta chains derived from one specimen sequenced in a study of post-analysis software for immune sequencing data. Their antigen targets remain unknown. Study-wide findings and caveats: Roughly five TRBV segments appeared more often in patients than in controls, and TRBV5-6, TRBV5-1 and TRBV20-1 were among these.

Prepared TCR beta cDNA libraries contained unique molecular identifiers. MiXCR was run by TCRdb on the PCR reads, yielding one entry per CDR3 protein. Of about 460,000 distinct CDR3 sequences detected, less than 45% appear once; the ten largest clones hold 12%. Input material: blood. All receptors derive from a girl aged 5 to 17 with multiple sclerosis.

The CDR3 spells CASNRREINTEAFF. The CDR3 DNA follows: TGTGCCAGCAATAGGAGGGAAATAAACACTGAAGCTTTCTTT. The chain recombines TRBV21-1 with TRBJ1-1. TRBV21-1 has pseudogene status. This CDR3 has 14 amino acids.

The chain links TRBV2 to TRBJ2-3; weak D call: TRBD2 (6 bases). The V gene lost 7 bases and the J gene lost 0 bases, with 11 bases spanning the gap. The CDR3 runs to 14 residues. Germline V gives CDR1 SNHLY, CDR2 FYNNEI. CDR3 protein: CASKSGLSTDTQYF. The CDR3 DNA is TGTGCCAGCAAGAGCGGGCTCAGCACAGATACGCAGTATTTT. The full variable domain, with the rest looked up from reference TRBV2 and TRBJ2-3, is EPEVTQTPSHQVTQMGQEVILRCVPISNHLYFYWYRQILGQKVEFLVSFYNNEISEKSEIFDDQFSVERPDGSNFTLKIRSTKLEDSAMYFCASKSGLSTDTQYFGPGTRLTVL.

The chain links TRBV7-3 to TRBJ2-1, with TRBD2 matching over 11 bases. V lost 7 bases, J lost 8 bases, and 13 bases stayed unmatched. The CDR3 covers 16 residues. Germline values: CDR1 SGHTA, CDR2 FQGTGA. The CDR3 region is CASTDLGSGRAYEQFF. The CDR3 DNA reads as TGTGCCAGCACTGATTTAGGTAGCGGGAGGGCCTATGAGCAGTTCTTC.

V is TRBV15 and J is TRBJ1-1; tentative D call: TRBD1 (6 bases). Trimming cost V 0 bases and J 1 base, with 18 bases left between them. This CDR3 is 18 amino acids long. Germline lookup yields CDR1 LNHNV and CDR2 YYDKDF (reference sequence). The CDR3 loop reads CATSRDWRTGQGNTEAFF. In DNA, the CDR3 is TGTGCCACCAGCAGAGATTGGAGAACAGGGCAGGGGAACACTGAAGCTTTCTTT.

The J gene is TRBJ2-1, the V gene TRBV25-1; 9 positions match TRBD2. The ends lost 3 bases at V and 4 bases at J; junction bases unmatched: 4. The length of the CDR3 is 15 residues. Germline V CDR1 and CDR2: MGHDK, SYGVNS. CDR3: CASSDLSGGYNEQFF. The CDR3 DNA reads TGTGCCAGCAGTGATCTTAGCGGGGGTTACAATGAGCAGTTCTTC.

The table lists this clonotype with a few counts. This chain connects TRBV10-2 to TRBJ2-5; TRBD2 agrees at 7 bases. The germline CDR1 and CDR2 sequences are WSHSY and SAAADI. V gave up 10 bases and J gave up 4 bases; unmatched junction bases: 12. The CDR3 runs 14 residues. CDR3 coding DNA: TGCGCCACCTACGGGACTAATGGACGAGAGACCCAGTACTTC. It translates to CATYGTNGRETQYF.

This clonotype is classed as medium-sized. The chain carries TRBV4-2 and TRBJ2-3; D ambiguous. Trimming stripped 2 bases from V and 1 base from J, with 13 bases between. This CDR3 region has 16 residues. Germline-derived CDR1 and CDR2 are LGHNA and YNFKEQ. The DNA for the CDR3 is TGTGCCAGCAGCCAATCCACGAGAGGAGGCACAGATACGCAGTATTTT. Translating it yields CASSQSTRGGTDTQYF.

V and J are TRBV29-1 and TRBJ1-2, with D tentatively TRBD1 (6 bases). This CDR3 spans 14 amino acids. V was trimmed by 4 bases and J by 5 bases, leaving 17 bases between them. Germline lookup yields CDR1 SQVTM and CDR2 ANQGSEA. The CDR3: CSVVGQGTSYGYTF. For the CDR3, the DNA is TGCAGCGTTGTCGGGCAGGGGACCAGTTATGGCTACACCTTC.

This clonotype was detected only a few times. The chain is built from TRBV20-1 and TRBJ2-5; a possible D gene is TRBD1 (5 bases). The CDR3 is 13 residues long. CDR1 is DFQATT and CDR2 is SNEGSKA in the germline V gene (reference sequence). V was trimmed by 3 bases and J by 3 bases, leaving 11 bases between them. CDR3 in DNA: TGCAGTGCTAGGGGGCAGCGCAAAGAGACCCAGTACTTC. Translating gives CSARGQRKETQYF.

V usage is TRBV28 and J usage is TRBJ2-5; TRBD2 is a possible D gene (5 bases). The germline V gene has CDR1 MDHEN and CDR2 SYDVKM. The V gene lost 4 bases and the J gene lost 11 bases, with 20 bases spanning the gap. The CDR3 extends over 14 amino acids. This CDR3 is CASSSRGLGNEQYF. DNA of the CDR3: TGTGCCAGCAGTTCCCGGGGTTTAGGCAATGAGCAGTACTTC. Full variable domain (remainder filled in from reference TRBV28 and TRBJ2-5): DVKVTQSSRYLVKRTGEKVFLECVQDMDHENMFWYRQDPGLGLRLIYFSYDVKMKEKGDIPEGYSVSREKKERFSLILESASTNQTSMYLCASSSRGLGNEQYFGPGTRLLVL.

The V call is TRBV3-1, the J call TRBJ2-7; D unclear. Trimming took 3 bases from V and 2 from J, leaving 11 bases between them. Germline V gene sequence: CDR1 LGHDT, CDR2 YNNKEL (reference sequence). CDR3 size: 14 residues. CDR3 loop: CASSQGNRPYEQYF. CDR3 DNA sequence: TGTGCCAGCAGCCAGGGTAACAGACCCTACGAGCAGTACTTC.

The chain joins TRBV24-1 to TRBJ2-1; D remains unclear. The CDR3 contains 11 residues. Germline CDR1 KGHDR, CDR2 SFDVKD. V lost 7 bases to trimming and J lost 8 bases, with 8 bases between them. This CDR3 is CATRVLYEQFF. The CDR3 DNA reads TGTGCCACCAGAGTGCTCTATGAGCAGTTCTTC.

This chain joins TRBV20-1 and TRBJ2-7; D call uncertain. CDR1 is DFQATT, CDR2 SNEGSKA, per germline (reference sequence). Trimming stripped 0 bases from V and 2 bases from J, with 17 bases between. The CDR3 is made up of 16 amino acids. CDR3 protein: CSARDKKRAPTYEQYF. The DNA of the CDR3 is TGCAGTGCTAGAGATAAAAAAAGGGCTCCGACCTACGAGCAGTACTTC.

This clonotype was recorded many times. One end of the junction is discordant with germline, which a read error may explain. The rearrangement joins TRBV27 to TRBJ2-7; D possibly corresponds to TRBD1 (7 bases). The CDR3 consists of 14 residues. In germline, CDR1 is MNHEY, CDR2 SMNVEV (reference sequence). The CDR3 nucleotides are TGCGCCAGCAGCCTGGGGGGACAGTCCTACGAGCAGTACTTC. Translated: CASSLGGQSYEQYF.

The chain recombines TRBV20-1 with TRBJ1-5; D possibly corresponds to TRBD1 (5 bases). V lost 3 bases, J lost 2 bases, and 8 bases lay in between. Germline values: CDR1 DFQATT, CDR2 SNEGSKA (reference sequence). CDR3 length equals 13 residues. In DNA form, the CDR3 reads TGCAGTGCTAGTGACAGCCGCAATCAGCCCCAGCATTTT. It codes for CSASDSRNQPQHF.